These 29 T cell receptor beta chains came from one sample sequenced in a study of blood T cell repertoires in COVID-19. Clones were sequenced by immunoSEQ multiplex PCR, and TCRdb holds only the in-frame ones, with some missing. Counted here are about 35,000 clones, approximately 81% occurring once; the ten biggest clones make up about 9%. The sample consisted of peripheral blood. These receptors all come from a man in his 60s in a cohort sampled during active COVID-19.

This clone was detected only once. The CDR3 here is CASSLSGQGETQYF. The CDR3 nucleotides read TGTGCCAGCAGCTTATCAGGGCAGGGCGAGACCCAGTACTTC. The V gene is TRBV7-3, the J gene TRBJ2-5; D may be TRBD1 (5 bases). Germline assignment: CDR1 SGHTA and CDR2 FQGTGA. The germline V and J ends were trimmed by 2 bases and 5 bases, with 12 bases remaining between them. The CDR3 is 14 residues long.

The CDR3 protein is CASSLDVWPQPYEQYF. In DNA, the CDR3 is TGTGCCAGCAGCTTAGATGTCTGGCCCCAACCTTACGAGCAGTACTTC. This chain joins TRBV7-9 and TRBJ2-7, with D unclear. Trimming took off 1 base at V and 4 bases at J, with 17 bases between the two ends. The V gene's germline CDR1 is SEHNR and CDR2 FQNEAQ (reference sequence). The CDR3 loop spans 16 amino acids.

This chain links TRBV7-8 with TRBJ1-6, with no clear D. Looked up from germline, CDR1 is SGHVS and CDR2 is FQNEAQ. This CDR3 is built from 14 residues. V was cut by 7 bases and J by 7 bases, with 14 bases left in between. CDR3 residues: CASTSGAKNSPLHF. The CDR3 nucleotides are TGTGCCAGCACCTCGGGAGCTAAAAATTCACCCCTCCACTTT.

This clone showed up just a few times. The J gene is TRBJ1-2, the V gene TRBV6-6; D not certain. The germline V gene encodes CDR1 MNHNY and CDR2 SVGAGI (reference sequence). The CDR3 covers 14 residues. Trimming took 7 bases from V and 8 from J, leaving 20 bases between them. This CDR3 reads CASTIQTRNRGYTF. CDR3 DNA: TGTGCCAGCACCATCCAAACCCGCAATCGGGGCTACACCTTC.

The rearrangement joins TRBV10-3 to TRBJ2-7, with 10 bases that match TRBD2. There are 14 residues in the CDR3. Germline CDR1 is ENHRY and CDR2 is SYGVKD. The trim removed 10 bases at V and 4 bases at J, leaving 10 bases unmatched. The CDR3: CATTGNSGRYEQYF. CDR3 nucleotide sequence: TGTGCCACGACAGGGAATAGCGGGAGGTACGAGCAGTACTTC.

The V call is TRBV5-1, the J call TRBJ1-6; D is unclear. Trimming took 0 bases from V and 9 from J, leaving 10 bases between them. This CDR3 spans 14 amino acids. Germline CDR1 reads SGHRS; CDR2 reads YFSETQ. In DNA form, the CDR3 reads TGCGCCAGCAGCTTGGACCAGAGCGGTTCACCCCTCCACTTT. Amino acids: CASSLDQSGSPLHF.

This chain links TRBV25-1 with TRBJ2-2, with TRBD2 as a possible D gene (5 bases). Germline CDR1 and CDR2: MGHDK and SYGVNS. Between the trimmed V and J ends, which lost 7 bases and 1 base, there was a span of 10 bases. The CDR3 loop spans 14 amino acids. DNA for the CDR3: TGTGCCAGCAAGGTCGGAGGGAACACCGGGGAGCTGTTTTTT. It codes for CASKVGGNTGELFF.

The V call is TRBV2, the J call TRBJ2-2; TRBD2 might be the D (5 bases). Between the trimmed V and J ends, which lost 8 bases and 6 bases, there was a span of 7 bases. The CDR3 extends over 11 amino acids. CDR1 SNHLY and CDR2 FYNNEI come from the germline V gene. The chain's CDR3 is CASAGAGELFF. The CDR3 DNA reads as TGTGCCAGCGCCGGGGCCGGGGAGCTGTTTTTT.

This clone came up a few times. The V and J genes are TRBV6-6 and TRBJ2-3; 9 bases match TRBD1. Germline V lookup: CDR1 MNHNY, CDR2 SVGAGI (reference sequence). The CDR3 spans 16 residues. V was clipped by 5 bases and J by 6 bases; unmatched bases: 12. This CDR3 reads CASSASGTGSRDTQYF. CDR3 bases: TGTGCCAGCAGTGCCTCCGGGACAGGGTCGCGGGATACGCAGTATTTT.

The CDR3 sequence: CASSLARTVNTGELFF. The CDR3 coding sequence is TGCGCCAGCAGCTTGGCGAGGACAGTCAACACCGGGGAGCTGTTTTTT. The chain recombines TRBV5-1 with TRBJ2-2; D is possibly TRBD1 (6 bases). The CDR3 is 16 residues long. Germline V lookup: CDR1 SGHRS, CDR2 YFSETQ. V was clipped by 0 bases and J by 2 bases, with 11 bases between them.

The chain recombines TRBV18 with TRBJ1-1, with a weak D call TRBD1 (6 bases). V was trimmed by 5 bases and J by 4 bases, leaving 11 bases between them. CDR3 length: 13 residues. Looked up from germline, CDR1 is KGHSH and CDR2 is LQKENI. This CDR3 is CASSADSGTEAFF. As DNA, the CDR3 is TGTGCCAGCTCAGCGGACAGCGGCACTGAAGCTTTCTTT. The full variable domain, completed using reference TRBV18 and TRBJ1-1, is NAGVMQNPRHLVRRRGQEARLRCSPMKGHSHVYWYRQLPEEGLKFMVYLQKENIIDESGMPKERFSAEFPKEGPSILRIQQVVRGDSAAYFCASSADSGTEAFFGQGTRLTVV.

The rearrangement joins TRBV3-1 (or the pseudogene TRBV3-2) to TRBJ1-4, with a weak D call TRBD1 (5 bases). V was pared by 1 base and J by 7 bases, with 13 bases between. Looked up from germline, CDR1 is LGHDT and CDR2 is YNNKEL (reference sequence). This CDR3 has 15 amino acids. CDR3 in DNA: TGTGCCAGCAGCCAAGGGACAAATGAGGCTGAAAAACTGTTTTTT. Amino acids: CASSQGTNEAEKLFF.

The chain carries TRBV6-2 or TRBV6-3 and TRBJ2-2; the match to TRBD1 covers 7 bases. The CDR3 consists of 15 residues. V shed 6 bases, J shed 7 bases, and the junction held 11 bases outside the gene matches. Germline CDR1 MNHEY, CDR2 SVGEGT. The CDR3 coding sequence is TGTGCCAGCAGCACAGGGGACCAAGACATCGGGGAGCTGTTTTTT. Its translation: CASSTGDQDIGELFF.

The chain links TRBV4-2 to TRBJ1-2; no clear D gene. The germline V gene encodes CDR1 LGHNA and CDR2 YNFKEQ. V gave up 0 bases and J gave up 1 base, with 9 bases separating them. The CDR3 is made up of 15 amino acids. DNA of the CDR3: TGTGCCAGCAGCCAAGACCTTCCCGGTAACTATGGCTACACCTTC. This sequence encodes CASSQDLPGNYGYTF.

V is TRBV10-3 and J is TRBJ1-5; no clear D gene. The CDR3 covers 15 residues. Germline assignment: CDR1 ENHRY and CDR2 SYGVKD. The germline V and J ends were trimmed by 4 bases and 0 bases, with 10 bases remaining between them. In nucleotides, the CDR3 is TGTGCCATCAGTGTTGGAGGAAATAGCAATCAGCCCCAGCATTTT. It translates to CAISVGGNSNQPQHF.

CDR3 loop: CASSIGVVNTEAFF. The DNA for the CDR3 is TGTGCCAGTAGTATCGGGGTCGTGAACACTGAAGCTTTCTTT. This chain uses TRBV19 with TRBJ1-1, with D unresolved. From germline, CDR1 is LNHDA and CDR2 SQIVND (reference sequence). Trimming left V 3 bases short and J 0 bases short, with 8 bases between. The CDR3 is 14 residues long.

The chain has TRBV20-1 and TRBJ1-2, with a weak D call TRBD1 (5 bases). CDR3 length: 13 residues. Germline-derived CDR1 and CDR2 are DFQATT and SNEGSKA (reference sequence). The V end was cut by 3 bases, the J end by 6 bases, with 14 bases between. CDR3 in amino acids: CSASPGRGDGYTF. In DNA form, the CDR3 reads TGCAGTGCTAGTCCGGGGCGGGGGGATGGCTACACCTTC.

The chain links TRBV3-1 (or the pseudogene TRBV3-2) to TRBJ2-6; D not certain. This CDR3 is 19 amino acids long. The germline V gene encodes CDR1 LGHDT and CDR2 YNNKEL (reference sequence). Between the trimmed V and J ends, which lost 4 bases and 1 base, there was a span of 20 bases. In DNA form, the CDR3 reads TGTGCCAGCAGCCGCATCCCGGCACAGTCCTTTTCTGGGGCCAACGTCCTGACTTTC. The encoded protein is CASSRIPAQSFSGANVLTF.

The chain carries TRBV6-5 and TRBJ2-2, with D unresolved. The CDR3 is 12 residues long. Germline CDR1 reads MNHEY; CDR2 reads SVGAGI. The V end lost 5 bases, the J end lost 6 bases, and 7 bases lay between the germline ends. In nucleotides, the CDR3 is TGTGCCAGCAGTAGCCCGCCCGGGGAGCTGTTTTTT. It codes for CASSSPPGELFF.

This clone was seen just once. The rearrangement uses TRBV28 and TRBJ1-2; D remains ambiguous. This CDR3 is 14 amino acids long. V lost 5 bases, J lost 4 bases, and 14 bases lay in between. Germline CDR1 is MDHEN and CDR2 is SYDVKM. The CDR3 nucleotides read TGTGCCAGCAGTCCGTCCCGGAGGTTCTATGGCTACACCTTC. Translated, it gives CASSPSRRFYGYTF.

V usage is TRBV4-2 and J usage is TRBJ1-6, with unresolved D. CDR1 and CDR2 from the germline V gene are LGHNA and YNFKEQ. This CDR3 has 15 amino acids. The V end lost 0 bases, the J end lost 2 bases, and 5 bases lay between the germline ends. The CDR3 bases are TGTGCCAGCAGCCAAGATTACACCTATAATTCACCCCTCCACTTT. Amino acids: CASSQDYTYNSPLHF.

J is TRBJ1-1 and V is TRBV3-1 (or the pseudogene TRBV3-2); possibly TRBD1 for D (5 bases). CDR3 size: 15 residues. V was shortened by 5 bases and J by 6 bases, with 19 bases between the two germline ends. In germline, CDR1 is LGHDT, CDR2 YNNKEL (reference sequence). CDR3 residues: CASSKGAGRVAEAFF. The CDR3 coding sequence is TGTGCCAGCAGCAAAGGGGCAGGGCGCGTGGCTGAAGCTTTCTTT.

In nucleotides, the CDR3 is TGTGCCTGGAGTCGGGAGGGGGCCTCCTCTGGGGCCAACGTCCTGACTTTC. This translates into CAWSREGASSGANVLTF. The V and J genes are TRBV30 and TRBJ2-6, with a possible D match to TRBD2 (8 bases). V gave up 2 bases and J gave up 0 bases, with 14 bases separating them. The CDR3 has 17 residues. Germline CDR1 and CDR2: GTSNPN and SVGIG (reference sequence).

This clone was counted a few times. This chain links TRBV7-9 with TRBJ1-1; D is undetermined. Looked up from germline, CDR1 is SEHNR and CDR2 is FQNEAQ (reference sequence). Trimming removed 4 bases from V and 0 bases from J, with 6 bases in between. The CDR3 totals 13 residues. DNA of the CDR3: TGTGCCAGCAGCTCCCTCGTGAACACTGAAGCTTTCTTT. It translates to CASSSLVNTEAFF.

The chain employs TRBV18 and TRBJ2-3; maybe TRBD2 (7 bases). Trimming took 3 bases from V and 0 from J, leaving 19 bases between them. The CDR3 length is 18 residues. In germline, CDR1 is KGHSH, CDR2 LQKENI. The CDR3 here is CASSPRATGGGSTDTQYF. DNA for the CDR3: TGTGCCAGCTCACCTCGAGCGACGGGGGGCGGGAGCACAGATACGCAGTATTTT.

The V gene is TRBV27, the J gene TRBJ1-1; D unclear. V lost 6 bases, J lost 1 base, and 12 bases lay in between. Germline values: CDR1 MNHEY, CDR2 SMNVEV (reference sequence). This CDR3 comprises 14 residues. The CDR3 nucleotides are TGTGCCAGCAGAATAGACGGAGCGAACACTGAAGCTTTCTTT. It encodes CASRIDGANTEAFF.

The CDR3 region has the DNA TGCAGTGCTAGTAGTGGCTTTAATCAGCCCCAGCATTTT. Its protein product is CSASSGFNQPQHF. This chain links TRBV20-1 with TRBJ1-5, with D hard to call. V shed 3 bases and J shed 4 bases, with 10 bases lying between them. The CDR3 is made up of 13 amino acids. Looked up from germline, CDR1 is DFQATT and CDR2 is SNEGSKA (reference sequence).

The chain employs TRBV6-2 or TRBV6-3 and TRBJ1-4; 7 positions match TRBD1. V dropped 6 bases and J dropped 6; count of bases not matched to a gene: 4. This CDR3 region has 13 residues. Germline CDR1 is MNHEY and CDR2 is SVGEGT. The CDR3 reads CASSRDRYEKLFF. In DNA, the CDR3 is TGTGCCAGCAGCCGGGACAGATATGAAAAACTGTTTTTT.

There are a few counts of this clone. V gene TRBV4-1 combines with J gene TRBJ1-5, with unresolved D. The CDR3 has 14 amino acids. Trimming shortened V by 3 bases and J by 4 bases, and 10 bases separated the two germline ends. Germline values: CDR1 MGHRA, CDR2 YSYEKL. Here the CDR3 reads CASSQKESNQPQHF. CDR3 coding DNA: TGCGCCAGCAGCCAGAAGGAGAGTAATCAGCCCCAGCATTTT.